Listed below are T cell receptor beta chains from one sample, sequenced in a study of cytomegalovirus exposure and HLA in healthy donors. Measured with immunoSEQ multiplex PCR; TCRdb has only the in-frame clones, and not every one. Of 100,000 to 150,000 clones in the sample, roughly 89% were seen once. The sample consisted of PBMCs. The receptors stem from a woman aged 18-29 years in good health and CMV-seronegative. The CDR3 runs from the conserved cysteine through the conserved F or W. D genes are given only for firm matches. Only some rows state a clone size, as once, few, many or a class for expanded clones.

.	TRBV20-1	TRBD1	TRBJ1-4	TGCAGTGCCACAGGGGTGCGAAAACTGTTTTTT	CSATGVRKLFF
once	TRBV11-2	.	TRBJ2-7	TGTGCCAGCAGCCACTATAAGGGGCGCAGGACCCACGAGCAGTACTTC	CASSHYKGRRTHEQYF
.	TRBV7-6	.	TRBJ2-5	TGTGCCAGCAGCCCGGGACTTGGGGAGACCCAGTACTTC	CASSPGLGETQYF
.	TRBV7-3	TRBD2	TRBJ2-1	TGTGCCAGCAGCCCCCATAGCGGGGGAACCTACAATGAGCAGTTCTTC	CASSPHSGGTYNEQFF
.	TRBV28	.	TRBJ1-2	TGTGCCAGCAGTTTGGGCCGGAACTCTGGCTACACCTTC	CASSLGRNSGYTF
.	TRBV4-1	.	TRBJ1-3	TGCGCCAGCAGCCAAGATCCCAACTCTGGAAACACCATATATTTT	CASSQDPNSGNTIYF
.	TRBV6-6	.	TRBJ2-2	TGTGCCAGCAGCCCCACGGGAAAGGGTGGGGAGCTGTTTTTT	CASSPTGKGGELFF
.	TRBV5-1	TRBD1	TRBJ1-2	TGCGCCAGCAGCCTGAGCCAGGACAGGGACTATGGCTACACCTTC	CASSLSQDRDYGYTF
.	TRBV6-5	TRBD2	TRBJ2-1	TGTGCCAGCAAACTAGCGGGAGGGAAGGGCAATGAGCAGTTCTTC	CASKLAGGKGNEQFF
.	TRBV7-9	.	TRBJ2-2	TGTGCCAGCAGCTTAGCAGTGGGGCACAACACCGGGGAGCTGTTTTTT	CASSLAVGHNTGELFF
.	TRBV11-2	TRBD1	TRBJ1-3	TGTGCCAGCAGCATTGCCGGGACAGGGGGGAGAAACACCATATATTTT	CASSIAGTGGRNTIYF